The 21 T cell receptor beta chains reported below all come from one sample, sequenced in a study of cytotoxic CD8 clonotypes in ibrutinib-treated CLL. Generated by immunoSEQ multiplex PCR, the TCRdb table keeps only in-frame clones and is missing some. The sample shows roughly 250,000 clones, about three quarters of them seen only once. Specimen: PBMCs, collected after 24 months of ibrutinib treatment. The source of these receptors is a human donor with chronic lymphocytic leukemia.

This clone was detected a few times. The chain combines TRBV7-9 with TRBJ2-5; TRBD1 or TRBD2 may be the D gene (6 bases each). V was clipped by 2 bases and J by 7 bases, with 20 bases between them. Germline V gives CDR1 SEHNR, CDR2 FQNEAQ (reference sequence). The CDR3 has 16 residues. CDR3 nucleotides: TGTGCCAGCAGCTTAATAACAGGGAGGTTGATCGTGACCCAGTACTTC. Protein sequence: CASSLITGRLIVTQYF.

This clone came up a few times. The chain carries TRBV5-1 and TRBJ1-1; TRBD1 is a possible D gene (5 bases). With 1 base removed from V and 6 bases from J, the gap between germline ends came to 13 bases. This CDR3 comprises 14 residues. Germline V gene data show CDR1 as SGHRS and CDR2 as YFSETQ. The CDR3 nucleotides are TGCGCCAGCAGCTTGCACTCAGGGTTGGCTGAAGCTTTCTTT. It encodes CASSLHSGLAEAFF.

The J gene is TRBJ2-5, the V gene TRBV7-2; 8 bases agree with TRBD1. V lost 5 bases, J lost 5 bases, and 7 bases stayed unmatched. The CDR3 has 14 residues. From germline, CDR1 is SGHTA and CDR2 FQGNSA. The CDR3 spells CASSPRTGRETQYF. The CDR3 coding sequence is TGTGCCAGCAGCCCGAGGACAGGGAGGGAGACCCAGTACTTC. The complete variable domain, with remaining parts taken from reference TRBV7-2 and TRBJ2-5, reads GAGVSQSPSNKVTEKGKDVELRCDPISGHTALYWYRQSLGQGLEFLIYFQGNSAPDKSGLPSDRFSAERTGGSVSTLTIQRTQQEDSAVYLCASSPRTGRETQYFGPGTRLLVL.

This clone was observed a few times. This chain links TRBV5-4 with TRBJ2-7, with 10 bases matching TRBD2. Germline assignment: CDR1 SGHNT and CDR2 YYREEE (reference sequence). The CDR3 has 16 amino acids. Trimming took 4 bases from V and 3 from J; bases not matched to a gene: 10. The DNA for the CDR3 is TGTGCCAGCAGCCAAGGACTAGCGGCCTTGGGCTACGAGCAGTACTTC. It is translated as CASSQGLAALGYEQYF. Full variable domain (outside the CDR3, taken from reference TRBV5-4 and TRBJ2-7): ETGVTQSPTHLIKTRGQQVTLRCSSQSGHNTVSWYQQALGQGPQFIFQYYREEENGRGNFPPRFSGLQFPNYSSELNVNALELDDSALYLCASSQGLAALGYEQYFGPGTRLTVT.

The V call is TRBV7-9, the J call TRBJ1-1, with D hard to call. Germline V lookup: CDR1 SEHNR, CDR2 FQNEAQ (reference sequence). The CDR3 runs 11 residues. Between the trimmed V and J ends, which lost 3 bases and 8 bases, there was a span of 7 bases. CDR3 protein: CASSFGPEAFF. The CDR3 coding sequence is TGTGCCAGCAGCTTTGGTCCCGAAGCTTTCTTT.

The V gene is TRBV6-5, the J gene TRBJ2-3; no definite D call. The CDR3 runs to 16 residues. The V gene lost 1 base and the J gene lost 0 bases, with 11 bases spanning the gap. Germline CDR1 MNHEY, CDR2 SVGAGI. The CDR3 protein is CASSYLGGTSTDTQYF. The CDR3 DNA sequence: TGTGCCAGCAGTTACTTGGGCGGAACCAGCACAGATACGCAGTATTTT.

The rearrangement links TRBV9 to TRBJ1-4, with no clear D. V gave up 0 bases and J gave up 8 bases, with 14 bases separating them. The CDR3 sequence is 15 residues long. The V gene's germline CDR1 is SGDLS and CDR2 YYNGEE. CDR3 sequence reads: CASSVDDVSWEKLFF. As DNA, the CDR3 is TGTGCCAGCAGCGTAGATGATGTATCTTGGGAAAAACTGTTTTTT.

As regards this clone: The same CDR3 is also encoded by other DNA sequences in this sample. The chain recombines TRBV19 with TRBJ2-7; 11 bases are a match to TRBD2. Germline V gene sequence: CDR1 LNHDA, CDR2 SQIVND (reference sequence). V dropped 1 base and J dropped 1; count of bases not matched to a gene: 0. The CDR3 contains 15 residues. The CDR3 DNA is TGTGCCAGTAGTATAGGGACTAGCGGGTCCTACGAGCAGTACTTC. It specifies CASSIGTSGSYEQYF.

This clone was detected a few times. This chain uses TRBV6-6 with TRBJ1-1, with 7 nucleotides matching TRBD1. The germline gives CDR1 MNHNY, CDR2 SVGAGI (reference sequence). The CDR3 is 13 amino acids. V trimming: 8 bases; J trimming: 3 bases; junction bases outside the gene matches: 6. CDR3 coding DNA: TGTGCCAGCGGGACAGAAGGGGACACTGAAGCTTTCTTT. Translation gives CASGTEGDTEAFF.

V usage is TRBV21-1 and J usage is TRBJ2-7. TRBV21-1 represents a pseudogene. The CDR3 is 14 residues long. CDR3: CASSHAGAPPEQYF. CDR3 DNA sequence: TGTGCCAGCAGCCACGCAGGAGCCCCCCCCGAGCAGTACTTC.

The chain has TRBV2 and TRBJ2-1; D not resolved. The V gene lost 5 bases and the J gene lost 9 bases, with 11 bases spanning the gap. The CDR3 consists of 12 residues. The V gene's germline CDR1 is SNHLY and CDR2 FYNNEI. This CDR3 reads CASSHLEAEQFF. For the CDR3, the DNA is TGTGCCAGCAGTCACCTTGAGGCTGAGCAGTTCTTC.

V gene TRBV2 combines with J gene TRBJ1-5; D gene uncertain. This CDR3 has 14 amino acids. The V gene's germline CDR1 is SNHLY and CDR2 FYNNEI. The germline V and J ends were trimmed by 1 base and 10 bases, with 14 bases remaining between them. The CDR3, as DNA: TGTGCCAGCAGTGAAGAATTCGTTAGGTCTCCCCAGCATTTT. Translating gives CASSEEFVRSPQHF.

The chain links TRBV10-3 to TRBJ2-7; D not resolved. The ends were cut back, 10 bases at V and 3 bases at J, with 10 bases in the middle. The CDR3 runs to 11 residues. Germline CDR1 and CDR2: ENHRY and SYGVKD. The CDR3 loop is CATGNSYEQYF. The CDR3, as DNA: TGTGCCACCGGCAATAGCTACGAGCAGTACTTC.

The chain is built from TRBV29-1 and TRBJ2-2, with TRBD1 as a possible D gene (6 bases). Trimming removed 7 bases from V and 4 bases from J, with 13 bases in between. The CDR3 length is 13 residues. Germline CDR1 SQVTM, CDR2 ANQGSEA. The DNA for the CDR3 is TGCAGCGGGGGAGACAGGACCACCGGGGAGCTGTTTTTT. Translation: CSGGDRTTGELFF.

This chain links TRBV9 with TRBJ2-1; D may be TRBD2 (5 bases). From germline, CDR1 is SGDLS and CDR2 YYNGEE. The CDR3 sequence is 11 residues long. Trimming left V 7 bases short and J 9 bases short, with 11 bases between. The CDR3, as DNA: TGTGCCAGCTCCCGAGGGCCTGAGCAGTTCTTC. Translating gives CASSRGPEQFF.

The gene calls are TRBV29-1 and TRBJ2-7, with D perhaps matching TRBD2 (6 bases). Trimming shortened V by 8 bases and J by 4 bases, and 15 bases separated the two germline ends. The CDR3 loop spans 12 amino acids. In germline, CDR1 is SQVTM, CDR2 ANQGSEA. CDR3 in amino acids: CSIAGSSYEQYF. The CDR3 region has the DNA TGCAGCATTGCGGGGAGCAGTTACGAGCAGTACTTC.

This sequence joins TRBV18 and TRBJ2-2; D perhaps matches TRBD1 (5 bases). This CDR3 spans 15 amino acids. Germline-derived CDR1 and CDR2 are KGHSH and LQKENI. Trimming removed 6 bases from V and 0 bases from J, with 11 bases in between. CDR3 sequence reads: CASSTTAPNTGELFF. CDR3 sequence (DNA): TGTGCCAGCTCCACGACAGCTCCGAACACCGGGGAGCTGTTTTTT.

This chain connects TRBV6-5 to TRBJ1-2; 7 nucleotides line up with TRBD1. Losses at the gene ends were 5 bases for V and 6 bases for J; bases not matched to a gene: 9. The germline V gene has CDR1 MNHEY and CDR2 SVGAGI. CDR3 size: 14 residues. The CDR3 coding sequence is TGTGCCAGCAGTGATGGACAGGACCGCAATGGCTACACCTTC. This sequence encodes CASSDGQDRNGYTF.

There are a few counts of this clone. The chain carries TRBV5-1 and TRBJ1-2; D gene unclear. V was cut by 1 base and J by 3 bases, with 7 bases left in between. The CDR3 consists of 13 residues. Germline lookup yields CDR1 SGHRS and CDR2 YFSETQ. In DNA, the CDR3 is TGCGCCAGCAGCTTGACTAATGACTATGGCTACACCTTC. It is translated as CASSLTNDYGYTF.

The rearrangement joins TRBV6-5 to TRBJ1-5, with D possibly being TRBD1 (5 bases). Germline V gene data show CDR1 as MNHEY and CDR2 as SVGAGI. This CDR3 spans 13 amino acids. V lost 8 bases to trimming and J lost 2 bases, with 10 bases between them. The CDR3 DNA reads as TGTGCCAGCCAGGGACTGGGCAATCAGCCCCAGCATTTT. Protein sequence: CASQGLGNQPQHF.

The chain couples TRBV19 to TRBJ2-3; 9 bases align to TRBD1. V was clipped by 1 base and J by 5 bases; unmatched bases: 4. Germline CDR1 and CDR2: LNHDA and SQIVND (reference sequence). This CDR3 comprises 15 residues. CDR3 sequence: CASSIGDRDGDTQYF. The CDR3 DNA sequence: TGTGCCAGTAGTATAGGGGACAGGGACGGAGATACGCAGTATTTT.